This T cell receptor (beta chain) was captured in a study of glioma-infiltrating T cells after dendritic cell vaccination. Study background: Monocyte-derived dendritic cells, cultured approximately seven days with IL-4 and GM-CSF, were pulsed with autologous tumor lysate. Study-wide results and limits: Patients with more pretreatment TILs had longer time to progression and survival. Complete blood and tumor specimen sets were limited to few patients.

For this clone: Its matching antigen is unknown.

Input was 2 ug genomic DNA, or all available if less. Sequenced by immunoSEQ multiplex PCR; TCRdb stores in-frame clones only, minus some. The sample contains roughly 96,000 clones, approximately 81% of which appear only once. Germline V gives CDR1 SGHNT, CDR2 YYREEE (reference sequence). Trimming removed 0 bases from V and 6 bases from J; junction bases left unmatched: 9. CDR3 size: 17 residues. The material sequenced was blood, taken before dendritic cell vaccination. The V gene is TRBV5-4, the J gene TRBJ1-4; TRBD1 matches 9 bases. The sequence derives from a human donor with glioblastoma. The CDR3 sequence: CASSLAGQGLDDEKLFF. As DNA, the CDR3 is TGTGCCAGCAGCTTGGCGGGACAGGGATTGGACGATGAAAAACTGTTTTTT.